The 8 T cell receptor beta chains given below trace back to one sample, sequenced in a study of CD4 T cells in relation to SARS-CoV-2 and coronaviruses. Method: immunoSEQ multiplex PCR; TCRdb's copy keeps in-frame clones and lacks some. The profile shows about 36,000 clones, 70% to 80% of them singletons. For these TCRs, the target antigens are not known. Sequencing was done on a sample of memory CD4+ T cells from PBMCs, cultured in vitro. These receptors originate from an adult with COVID-19.

The V and J genes are TRBV30 and TRBJ1-1, with D tentatively TRBD1 (5 bases). Trimming removed 5 bases from V and 3 bases from J, with 13 bases in between. Germline V gives CDR1 GTSNPN, CDR2 SVGIG (reference sequence). The CDR3 consists of 13 residues. The CDR3 region has the DNA TGTGCCTGGGTAGAGGGGAGGGACACTGAAGCTTTCTTT. Encoded protein: CAWVEGRDTEAFF.

This chain links TRBV28 with TRBJ2-7; TRBD1 aligns across 9 bases. The trim removed 2 bases at V and 3 bases at J, leaving 5 bases unmatched. The germline V gene has CDR1 MDHEN and CDR2 SYDVKM. The CDR3 loop spans 15 amino acids. CDR3 amino acids: CASSLPGTGLYEQYF. The CDR3 bases are TGTGCCAGCAGTTTACCCGGGACAGGGCTCTACGAGCAGTACTTC.

The V and J genes are TRBV7-2 and TRBJ1-1, with no clear D. Trimming pared 1 base from V and 2 bases from J, leaving 5 bases between. Germline CDR1 reads SGHTA; CDR2 reads FQGNSA. The CDR3 consists of 13 residues. The CDR3 loop reads CASSLEANTEAFF. CDR3 nucleotide sequence: TGTGCCAGCAGCTTAGAGGCTAACACTGAAGCTTTCTTT. The full variable domain, with the rest looked up from reference TRBV7-2 and TRBJ1-1, is GAGVSQSPSNKVTEKGKDVELRCDPISGHTALYWYRQSLGQGLEFLIYFQGNSAPDKSGLPSDRFSAERTGGSVSTLTIQRTQQEDSAVYLCASSLEANTEAFFGQGTRLTVV.

The sample holds one count of this clone. The rearrangement links TRBV18 to TRBJ1-1; 7 bases agree with TRBD1. V trimming: 4 bases; J trimming: 8 bases; junction bases outside the gene matches: 22. Germline V gene lookup returns CDR1 KGHSH and CDR2 LQKENI. This CDR3 comprises 18 residues. The CDR3 spells CASSLNRDGRDRGKEAFF. CDR3 nucleotides: TGTGCCAGCTCACTGAACCGCGATGGCCGGGACAGAGGAAAAGAAGCTTTCTTT.

This chain connects TRBV7-3 to TRBJ2-3; D call uncertain. Germline V gives CDR1 SGHTA, CDR2 FQGTGA. V was shortened by 2 bases and J by 5 bases, with 8 bases between the two germline ends. This CDR3 is 13 amino acids long. CDR3: CASSLGSVDTQYF. In DNA, the CDR3 is TGTGCCAGCAGCTTAGGCAGCGTAGATACGCAGTATTTT.

The genes are TRBV19 and TRBJ2-1; 9 bases fit TRBD2. The CDR3 contains 17 residues. Germline values: CDR1 LNHDA, CDR2 SQIVND (reference sequence). V was clipped by 4 bases and J by 4 bases; unmatched bases: 11. CDR3 coding DNA: TGTGCCAGTAGTAAGACCTCGACTAGCGGAACATACAATGAGCAGTTCTTC. This gives the protein CASSKTSTSGTYNEQFF.

V usage is TRBV28 and J usage is TRBJ1-1, with D hard to call. Trimming removed 1 base from V and 6 bases from J, with 15 bases in between. This CDR3 is built from 15 residues. The germline V gene encodes CDR1 MDHEN and CDR2 SYDVKM. For the CDR3, the DNA is TGTGCCAGCAGTTTATCGAGACGCCGGGAGTCTGAAGCTTTCTTT. It encodes CASSLSRRRESEAFF.

This clone was recorded only once. The V call is TRBV4-2, the J call TRBJ2-7; no clear D. Trimming pared 1 base from V and 1 base from J, leaving 11 bases between. Germline V CDR1 and CDR2: LGHNA, YNFKEQ. The CDR3 consists of 15 residues. CDR3 sequence: CASSQGLGESYEQYF. The CDR3 bases are TGTGCCAGCAGCCAAGGTCTTGGCGAATCCTACGAGCAGTACTTC.